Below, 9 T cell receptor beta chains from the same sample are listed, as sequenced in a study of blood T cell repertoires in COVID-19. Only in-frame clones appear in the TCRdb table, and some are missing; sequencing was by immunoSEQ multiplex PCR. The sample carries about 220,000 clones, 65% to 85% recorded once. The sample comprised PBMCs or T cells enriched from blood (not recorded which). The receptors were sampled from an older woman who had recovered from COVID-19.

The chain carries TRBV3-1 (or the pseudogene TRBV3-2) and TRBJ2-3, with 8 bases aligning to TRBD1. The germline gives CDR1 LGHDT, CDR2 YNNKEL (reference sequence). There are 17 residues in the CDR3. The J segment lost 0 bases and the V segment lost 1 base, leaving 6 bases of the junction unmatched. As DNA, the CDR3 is TGTGCCAGCAGCCAAGGGACAGGGCCTAAAAGCACAGATACGCAGTATTTT. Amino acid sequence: CASSQGTGPKSTDTQYF.

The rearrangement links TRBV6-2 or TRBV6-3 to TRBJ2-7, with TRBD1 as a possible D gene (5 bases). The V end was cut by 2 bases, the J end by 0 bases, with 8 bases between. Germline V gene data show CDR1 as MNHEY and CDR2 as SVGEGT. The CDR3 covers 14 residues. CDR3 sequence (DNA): TGTGCCAGCAGTTACGGGGCGCACTCCTACGAGCAGTACTTC. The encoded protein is CASSYGAHSYEQYF.

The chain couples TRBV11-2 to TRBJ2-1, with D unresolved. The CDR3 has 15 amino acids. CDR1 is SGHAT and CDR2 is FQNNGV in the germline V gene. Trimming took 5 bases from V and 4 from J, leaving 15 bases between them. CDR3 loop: CASSRVSSGYNEQFF. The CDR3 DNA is TGTGCCAGCAGCAGAGTTTCCTCGGGTTACAATGAGCAGTTCTTC.

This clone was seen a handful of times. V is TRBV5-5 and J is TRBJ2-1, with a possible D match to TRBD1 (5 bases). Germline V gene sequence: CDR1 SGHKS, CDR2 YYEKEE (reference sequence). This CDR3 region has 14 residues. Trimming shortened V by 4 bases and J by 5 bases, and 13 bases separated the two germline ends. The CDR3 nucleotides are TGTGCCAGCAGCCAAGACAGAACCGACAATGAGCAGTTCTTC. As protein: CASSQDRTDNEQFF.

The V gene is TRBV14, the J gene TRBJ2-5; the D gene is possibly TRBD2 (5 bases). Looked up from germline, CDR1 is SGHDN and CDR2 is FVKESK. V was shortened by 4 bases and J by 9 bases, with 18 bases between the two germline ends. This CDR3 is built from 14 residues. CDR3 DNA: TGTGCCAGCAGCCCGGGATCCCTAGTATGGGCCCAGTACTTC. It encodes CASSPGSLVWAQYF.

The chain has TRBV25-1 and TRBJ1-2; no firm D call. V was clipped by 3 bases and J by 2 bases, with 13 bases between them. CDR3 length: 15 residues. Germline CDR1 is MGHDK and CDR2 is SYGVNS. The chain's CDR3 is CASSDKLRANYGYTF. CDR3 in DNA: TGTGCCAGCAGTGATAAATTACGAGCCAACTATGGCTACACCTTC.

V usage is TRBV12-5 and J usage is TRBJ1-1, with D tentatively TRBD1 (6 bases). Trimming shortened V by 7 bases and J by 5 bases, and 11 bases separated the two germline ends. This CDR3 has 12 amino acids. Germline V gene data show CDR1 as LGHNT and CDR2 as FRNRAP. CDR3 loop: CASALGQTEAFF. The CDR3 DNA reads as TGTGCTAGTGCCTTAGGACAGACTGAAGCTTTCTTT.

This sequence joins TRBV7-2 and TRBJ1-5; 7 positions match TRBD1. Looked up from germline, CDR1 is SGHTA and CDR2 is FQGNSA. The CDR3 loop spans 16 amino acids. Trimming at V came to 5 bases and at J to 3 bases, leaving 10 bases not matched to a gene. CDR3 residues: CASSPNGGQFNQPQHF. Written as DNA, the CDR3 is TGTGCCAGCAGCCCGAATGGGGGACAGTTCAATCAGCCCCAGCATTTT.

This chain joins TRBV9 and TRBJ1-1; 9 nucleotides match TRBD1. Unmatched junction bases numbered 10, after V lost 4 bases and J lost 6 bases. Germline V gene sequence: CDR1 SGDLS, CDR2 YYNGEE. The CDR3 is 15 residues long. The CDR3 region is CASSPGQGFRAEAFF. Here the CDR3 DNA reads TGTGCCAGCAGCCCAGGACAGGGGTTTAGGGCTGAAGCTTTCTTT.